This TCR beta chain was sequenced for a study of PD-1 blockade in classical Hodgkin lymphoma. With respect to this clone: Its antigen is as yet unknown.

Regarding the study as a whole: The repertoire differences lack a defined cause, possibly disease activity or prior therapy. It was reported that newly diagnosed patients had less baseline TCR diversity than healthy donors.

Some clones are missing from TCRdb's copy, which holds only in-frame ones; the method was immunoSEQ multiplex PCR. This sample has some 31,000 clones; approximately 94% occur once, and the top ten carry about 2.3%. J gave up 0 bases and V 4 bases, and 2 bases lay outside the gene matches. CDR1 GTSNPN and CDR2 SVGIG come from the germline V gene (reference sequence). The CDR3 has 13 amino acids. As to time point: newly diagnosed, previously untreated cHL patient sample. Newly diagnosed, untreated classical Hodgkin lymphoma PBMCs provided comparison. Sequenced material: peripheral blood mononuclear cells (PBMCs). This clonotype was obtained from a human donor with classical Hodgkin lymphoma. V usage is TRBV30 and J usage is TRBJ1-1, with 7 bases fitting TRBD1. This CDR3 is CAWTGGLNTEAFF. As DNA, the CDR3 is TGTGCCTGGACAGGGGGTTTGAACACTGAAGCTTTCTTT.